These 18 T cell receptor beta chains share one sample of origin, sequenced in a study of response to subunit inactivated influenza vaccine. Each CDR3 protein is one row after TCRdb ran MiXCR on the RT-PCR reads. The table has about 500,000 distinct CDR3 sequences, around 13% seen once. The sample in question was PBMCs from blood, obtained about 40 days after vaccination. These receptors came from a man over 45 who received an inactivated influenza vaccine.

In nucleotides, the CDR3 is TGCGCCAGCAGCCAAGAGGTGGCGGGGATGAGGATTTACGAGCAGTACTTC. Protein product: CASSQEVAGMRIYEQYF. The rearrangement uses TRBV4-3 and TRBJ2-7; D may be TRBD2 (6 bases). The germline V and J ends were trimmed by 0 bases and 4 bases, with 19 bases remaining between them. Germline lookup yields CDR1 LGHNA and CDR2 YSLEER. CDR3 size: 17 residues.

The CDR3 region has the DNA TGCGCCAGCAGCCAAGATAACCAGGGGGCCGAGCAGTACTTC. Translating it yields CASSQDNQGAEQYF. The chain couples TRBV4-3 to TRBJ2-7; TRBD1 aligns across 8 bases. Germline loops: CDR1 LGHNA, CDR2 YSLEER. V lost 0 bases to trimming and J lost 6 bases; unmatched junction nucleotides: 4. The CDR3 has 14 amino acids.

This clonotype turned up a few times. This chain joins TRBV29-1 and TRBJ2-6; D is ambiguous. CDR3 size: 14 residues. Trimming pared 7 bases from V and 0 bases from J, leaving 10 bases between. The V gene's germline CDR1 is SQVTM and CDR2 ANQGSEA. CDR3 sequence reads: CSALPGSGANVLTF. CDR3 nucleotides: TGCAGCGCCCTGCCGGGCTCTGGGGCCAACGTCCTGACTTTC.

This clonotype was detected a few times. The V gene is TRBV10-3, the J gene TRBJ2-7; D is perhaps TRBD2 (5 bases). Trimming shortened V by 0 bases and J by 0 bases, and 15 bases separated the two germline ends. The V gene's germline CDR1 is ENHRY and CDR2 SYGVKD. The CDR3 extends over 17 amino acids. The CDR3 coding sequence is TGTGCCATCAGTGAGTCGGTGAGCGGCGGCCCCTCCTACGAGCAGTACTTC. Translation gives CAISESVSGGPSYEQYF.

The table lists this clonotype with a few counts. The chain couples TRBV20-1 to TRBJ1-5; a weak D match, TRBD1 (5 bases). Germline V lookup: CDR1 DFQATT, CDR2 SNEGSKA (reference sequence). The CDR3 has 12 amino acids. V lost 5 bases to trimming and J lost 5 bases, with 10 bases between them. The CDR3 nucleotides are TGCAGTGCTGGGGCAGGGTATCAGCCCCAGCATTTT. This sequence encodes CSAGAGYQPQHF.

This clonotype came up many times. The chain uses TRBV12-3 or TRBV12-4 and TRBJ2-1; 7 positions agree with TRBD1. The junction had 7 bases not matched to a gene; V was cut back by 10 bases and J by 7 bases. This CDR3 is 12 amino acids long. The CDR3 region is CAIRDSQNEQFF. CDR3 in DNA: TGTGCCATCCGGGACAGCCAAAATGAGCAGTTCTTC.

This clonotype came up a few times. DNA for the CDR3: TGTGCCATCAGTGGCCAGGGGGAGACAGATACGCAGTATTTT. This sequence encodes CAISGQGETDTQYF. The rearrangement joins TRBV10-3 to TRBJ2-3; 7 nucleotides align to TRBD1. CDR3 length: 14 residues. Unmatched junction bases numbered 4, after V lost 4 bases and J lost 3 bases. Germline V gene data show CDR1 as ENHRY and CDR2 as SYGVKD.

This clonotype appeared a few times. V gene TRBV20-1 combines with J gene TRBJ2-3; 10 bases are a match to TRBD1. The V gene end was trimmed by 1 base and the J gene end by 1 base; junction bases not matched to a gene: 5. The V gene's germline CDR1 is DFQATT and CDR2 SNEGSKA (reference sequence). The CDR3 has 16 amino acids. For the CDR3, the DNA is TGCAGTGCTAGAGTACCGACAGGGGGCCGCACAGATACGCAGTATTTT. It codes for CSARVPTGGRTDTQYF.

The rearrangement links TRBV5-6 to TRBJ2-1, with no clear D. V lost 4 bases, J lost 6 bases, and 17 bases lay in between. Germline CDR1 and CDR2: SGHDT and YYEEEE. This CDR3 region has 15 residues. The CDR3 loop is CASSLRTPGRNEQFF. As DNA, the CDR3 is TGTGCCAGCAGCCTCCGGACCCCCGGGCGCAATGAGCAGTTCTTC.

Only a few counts were recorded for this clonotype. The genes are TRBV6-1 and TRBJ2-2, with 9 bases aligning to TRBD1. The CDR3 contains 14 residues. The ends lost 8 bases at V and 2 bases at J; junction bases unmatched: 3. Germline lookup yields CDR1 MNHNS and CDR2 SASEGT. Here the CDR3 DNA reads TGTGCCAGCCGACAGGGGGTAAACACCGGGGAGCTGTTTTTT. It is translated as CASRQGVNTGELFF.

This clonotype was detected ten times or more. The chain combines TRBV20-1 with TRBJ2-1; D is perhaps TRBD2 (5 bases). This CDR3 is built from 11 residues. The germline gives CDR1 DFQATT, CDR2 SNEGSKA (reference sequence). The DNA for the CDR3 is TGCAGCGTGGACTCATTTTCCAATCAGTTCTTC. Translation gives CSVDSFSNQFF.

The rearrangement uses TRBV6-1 and TRBJ2-3; D may be TRBD1 (7 bases). In germline, CDR1 is MNHNS, CDR2 SASEGT. With 6 bases removed from V and 4 bases from J, the gap between germline ends came to 20 bases. This CDR3 is built from 16 residues. The CDR3 DNA reads as TGTGCCAGCAGGCGCCTAGGGGGCTGGGGGGCAGATACGCAGTATTTT. This sequence encodes CASRRLGGWGADTQYF.

This chain links TRBV30 with TRBJ1-2; D is possibly TRBD1 (5 bases). The V end was cut by 5 bases, the J end by 8 bases, with 15 bases between. Per germline, CDR1 GTSNPN and CDR2 SVGIG (reference sequence). This CDR3 is built from 12 residues. The CDR3 DNA is TGTGCCTGGCAGGGAAACGTCCGCGGCTACACCTTC. It yields the protein CAWQGNVRGYTF.

V usage is TRBV4-1 and J usage is TRBJ2-1; maybe TRBD2 (5 bases). Trimming left V 2 bases short and J 6 bases short, with 8 bases between. CDR3 length equals 13 residues. Per germline, CDR1 MGHRA and CDR2 YSYEKL. The CDR3 DNA is TGCGCCAGCAGCCAATCGGGGTTCAATGAGCAGTTCTTC. Protein: CASSQSGFNEQFF.

This clonotype came up a few times. This chain uses TRBV20-1 with TRBJ2-3; 10 nucleotides line up with TRBD1. The CDR3 loop spans 15 amino acids. From germline, CDR1 is DFQATT and CDR2 SNEGSKA (reference sequence). Trimming at V came to 5 bases and at J to 0 bases, leaving 5 bases not matched to a gene. CDR3 nucleotides: TGCAGTGCTCGACCGGGACAGGGGAGCACAGATACGCAGTATTTT. Translation: CSARPGQGSTDTQYF.

This chain joins TRBV28 and TRBJ2-5; D is unclear. Looked up from germline, CDR1 is MDHEN and CDR2 is SYDVKM. The ends were cut back, 5 bases at V and 1 base at J, with 23 bases in the middle. The CDR3 runs 18 residues. CDR3 residues: CASSLTLVDPNSQETQYF. DNA for the CDR3: TGTGCCAGCAGTCTAACCCTGGTGGATCCTAATAGCCAAGAGACCCAGTACTTC.

This clonotype was counted a few times. The chain joins TRBV4-1 to TRBJ2-7; 10 nucleotides line up with TRBD1. CDR3 length equals 15 residues. V shed 5 bases, J shed 6 bases, and the junction held 10 bases outside the gene matches. Germline CDR1 MGHRA, CDR2 YSYEKL. The CDR3 here is CASSDRQGALVEQYF. The DNA of the CDR3 is TGCGCCAGCAGCGATAGACAGGGGGCTTTGGTCGAGCAGTACTTC.

This chain connects TRBV28 to TRBJ2-1, with 9 bases fitting TRBD1. V shed 2 bases and J 5 bases; nucleotides not matched to a gene: 4. The CDR3 has 15 amino acids. CDR1 is MDHEN, CDR2 SYDVKM, per germline. The CDR3 DNA reads TGTGCCAGCAGTTTAGGGGACAGGGAGAACAATGAGCAGTTCTTC. Protein sequence: CASSLGDRENNEQFF.